This T cell receptor (beta chain) emerged from a study of blood T cell repertoires in COVID-19. On the study more broadly: Samples representing acute and convalescent COVID-19 were sourced from the United States, Italy and Spain. PBMCs, B-cell-depleted T cells, or T cells provided the cDNA or gDNA that made up the material.

The length of the CDR3 is 13 residues. V gave up 3 bases and J gave up 5 bases, with 10 bases separating them. Germline V gene lookup returns CDR1 WSHSY and CDR2 SAAADI. Per the study methods: Researchers report that nucleated cell counts were estimated from reference gene primer amplification. Here immunoSEQ multiplex PCR was the method, and the copy in TCRdb shows in-frame clones only, minus some. The V and J calls and the clone size are those of that table, but D and trimming were determined from the DNA. The sample consists of about 90,000 clones, around 88% of them appearing once. This TCR derives from a man aged 55 to 70 with acute or convalescent COVID-19. The genes are TRBV10-2 and TRBJ1-1; D remains ambiguous. Specimen: peripheral blood. CDR3 sequence: CASSDGGLTEAFF. Here the CDR3 DNA reads TGCGCCAGCAGTGATGGAGGGTTGACTGAAGCTTTCTTT.